This T cell receptor beta chain was identified in a study of OX40 agonist ivuxolimab in advanced cancers. The data were produced by immunoSEQ multiplex PCR, yet TCRdb's version contains in-frame clones alone and is incomplete. Among 90,000 to 100,000 clones, 90% to 95% were seen once, and the ten largest hold 2.6%. Notes on this clone: The antigen is not known.

The length of the CDR3 is 17 residues. Trimming took 4 bases from V and 4 from J; bases not matched to a gene: 12. Germline V gene data show CDR1 as SGHKS and CDR2 as YYEKEE (reference sequence). Study findings and constraints: The mean number of expanded clones was higher in CD8+ T cells than in CD4+.

The chain is built from TRBV5-5 and TRBJ2-3; 10 positions agree with TRBD2. Sample: CD4+ or CD8+ T cells sorted from blood, taken in a trial of the OX40 agonist ivuxolimab. This TCR came from an adult with an advanced solid tumor such as melanoma, head and neck, liver or kidney cancer. The CDR3 sequence is CASSTDPLAGGADTQYF. The CDR3 region has the DNA TGTGCCAGCAGCACGGATCCCTTAGCGGGAGGAGCAGATACGCAGTATTTT.